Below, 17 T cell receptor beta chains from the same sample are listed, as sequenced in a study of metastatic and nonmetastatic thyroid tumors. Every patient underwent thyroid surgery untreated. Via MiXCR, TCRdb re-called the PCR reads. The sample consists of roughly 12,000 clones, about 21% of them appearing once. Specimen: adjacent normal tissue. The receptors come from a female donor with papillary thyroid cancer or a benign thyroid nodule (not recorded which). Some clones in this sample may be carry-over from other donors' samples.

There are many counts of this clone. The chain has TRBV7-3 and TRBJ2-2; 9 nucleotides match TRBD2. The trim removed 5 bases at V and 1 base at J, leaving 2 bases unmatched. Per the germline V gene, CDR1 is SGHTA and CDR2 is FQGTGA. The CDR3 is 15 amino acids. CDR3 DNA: TGTGCCAGCAGCCAAGCGGGGGGGAACACCGGGGAGCTGTTTTTT. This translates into CASSQAGGNTGELFF.

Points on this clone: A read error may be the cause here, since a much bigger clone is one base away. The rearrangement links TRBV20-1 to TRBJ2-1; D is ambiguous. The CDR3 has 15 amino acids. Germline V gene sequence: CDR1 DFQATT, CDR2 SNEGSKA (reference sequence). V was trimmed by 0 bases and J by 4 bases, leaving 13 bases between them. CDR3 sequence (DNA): TGCAGTGCTAGAGATCCGCTAAGTTTATACAATGAGCAGTTCTTC. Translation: CSARDPLSLYNEQFF.

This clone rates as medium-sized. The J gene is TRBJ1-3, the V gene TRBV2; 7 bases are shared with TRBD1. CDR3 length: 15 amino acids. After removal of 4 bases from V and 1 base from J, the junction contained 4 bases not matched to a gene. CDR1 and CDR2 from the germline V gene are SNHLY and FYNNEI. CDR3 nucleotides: TGTGCCAGCAGTGTTGAGGGGGCATCTGGAAACACCATATATTTT. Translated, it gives CASSVEGASGNTIYF.

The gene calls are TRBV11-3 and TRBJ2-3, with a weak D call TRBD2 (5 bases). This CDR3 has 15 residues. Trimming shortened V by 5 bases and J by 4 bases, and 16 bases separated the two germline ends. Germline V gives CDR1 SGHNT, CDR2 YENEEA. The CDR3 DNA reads TGTGCCAGCAGCCCCGGACTGACAAACCCAGATACGCAGTATTTT. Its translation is CASSPGLTNPDTQYF.

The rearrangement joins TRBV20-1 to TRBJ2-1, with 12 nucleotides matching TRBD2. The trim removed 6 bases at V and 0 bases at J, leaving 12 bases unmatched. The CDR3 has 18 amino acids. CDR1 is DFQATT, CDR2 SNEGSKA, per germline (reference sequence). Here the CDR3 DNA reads TGCAGTGCCTTGTGGCTAGCGGGAGGGCAGGGCTCCTACAATGAGCAGTTCTTC. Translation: CSALWLAGGQGSYNEQFF.

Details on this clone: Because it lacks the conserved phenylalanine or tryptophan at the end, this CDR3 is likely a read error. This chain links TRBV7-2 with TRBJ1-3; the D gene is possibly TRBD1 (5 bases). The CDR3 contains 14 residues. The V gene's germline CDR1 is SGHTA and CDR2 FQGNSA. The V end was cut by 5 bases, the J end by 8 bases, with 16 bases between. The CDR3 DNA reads TGTGCCAGCAGCCCAATGGCAGGGCAGGACACCATATATTCT. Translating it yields CASSPMAGQDTIYS.

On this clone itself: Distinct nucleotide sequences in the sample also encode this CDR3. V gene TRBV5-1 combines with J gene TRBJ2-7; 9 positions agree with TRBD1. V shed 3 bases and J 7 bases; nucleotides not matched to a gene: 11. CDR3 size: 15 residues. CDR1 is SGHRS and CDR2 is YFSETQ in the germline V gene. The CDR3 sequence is CASSSGQGHYYEQYF. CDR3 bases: TGCGCCAGCAGCTCGGGACAGGGCCACTACTATGAGCAGTACTTC. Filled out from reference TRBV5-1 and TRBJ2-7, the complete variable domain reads KAGVTQTPRYLIKTRGQQVTLSCSPISGHRSVSWYQQTPGQGLQFLFEYFSETQRNKGNFPGRFSGRQFSNSRSEMNVSTLELGDSALYLCASSSGQGHYYEQYFGPGTRLTVT.

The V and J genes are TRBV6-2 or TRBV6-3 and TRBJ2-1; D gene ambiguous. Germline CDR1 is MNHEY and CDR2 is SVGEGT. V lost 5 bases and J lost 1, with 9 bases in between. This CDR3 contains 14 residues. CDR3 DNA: TGTGCCAGCAGTCCGCCCCGATCCTACAATGAGCAGTTCTTC. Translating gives CASSPPRSYNEQFF.

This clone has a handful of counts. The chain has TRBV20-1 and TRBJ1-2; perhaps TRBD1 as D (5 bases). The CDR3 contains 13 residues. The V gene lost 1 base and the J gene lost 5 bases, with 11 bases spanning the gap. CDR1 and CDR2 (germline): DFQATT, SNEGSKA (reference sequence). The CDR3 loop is CSARGNRLYGYTF. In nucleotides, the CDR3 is TGCAGTGCTAGAGGGAACAGGCTGTATGGCTACACCTTC.

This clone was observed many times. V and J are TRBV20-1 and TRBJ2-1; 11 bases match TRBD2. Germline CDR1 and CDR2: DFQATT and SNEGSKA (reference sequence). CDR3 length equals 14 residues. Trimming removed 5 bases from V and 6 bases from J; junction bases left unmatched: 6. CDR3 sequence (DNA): TGCAGTGCTCCTGGGACTAGCGGACCCAATGAGCAGTTCTTC. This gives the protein CSAPGTSGPNEQFF.

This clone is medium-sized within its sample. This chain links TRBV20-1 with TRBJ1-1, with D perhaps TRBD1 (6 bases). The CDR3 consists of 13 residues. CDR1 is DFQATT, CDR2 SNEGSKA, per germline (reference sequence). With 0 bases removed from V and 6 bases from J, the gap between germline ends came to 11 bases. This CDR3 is CSARETGSAEAFF. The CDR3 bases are TGCAGTGCTAGAGAAACAGGGTCCGCTGAAGCTTTCTTT.

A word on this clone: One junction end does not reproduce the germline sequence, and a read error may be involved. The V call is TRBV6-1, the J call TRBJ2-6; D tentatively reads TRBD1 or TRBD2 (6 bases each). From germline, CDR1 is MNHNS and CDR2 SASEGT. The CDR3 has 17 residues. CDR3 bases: TGTGCCAGCATCACAGGGAGGAGGGGGTCTGGGGTCAACGTCCTGACTTTC. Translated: CASITGRRGSGVNVLTF.

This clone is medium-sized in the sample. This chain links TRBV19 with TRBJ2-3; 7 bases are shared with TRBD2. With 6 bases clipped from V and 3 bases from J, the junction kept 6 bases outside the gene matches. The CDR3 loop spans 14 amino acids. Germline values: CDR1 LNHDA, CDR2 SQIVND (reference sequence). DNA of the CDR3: TGTGCCAGTAGGGGCCTAGCGGAAACAGATACGCAGTATTTT. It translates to CASRGLAETDTQYF.

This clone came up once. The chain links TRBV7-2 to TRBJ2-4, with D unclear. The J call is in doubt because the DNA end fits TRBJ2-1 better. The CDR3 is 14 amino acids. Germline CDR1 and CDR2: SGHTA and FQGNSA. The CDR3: CASSPWVWPNEQFF. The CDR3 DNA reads TGTGCCAGCAGCCCCTGGGTGTGGCCTAATGAGCAGTTCTTC.

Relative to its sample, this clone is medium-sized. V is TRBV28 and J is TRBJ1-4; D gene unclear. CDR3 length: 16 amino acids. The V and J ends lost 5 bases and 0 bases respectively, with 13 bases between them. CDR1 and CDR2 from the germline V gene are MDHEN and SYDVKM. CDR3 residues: CASSPKRKATNEKLFF. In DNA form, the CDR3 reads TGTGCCAGCAGTCCTAAACGAAAGGCAACTAATGAAAAACTGTTTTTT.

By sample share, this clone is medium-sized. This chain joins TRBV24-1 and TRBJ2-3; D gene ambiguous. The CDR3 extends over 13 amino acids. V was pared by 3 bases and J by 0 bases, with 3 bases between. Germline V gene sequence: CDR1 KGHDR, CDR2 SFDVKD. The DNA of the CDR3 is TGTGCCACCAGTGATGCTAGCACAGATACGCAGTATTTT. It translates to CATSDASTDTQYF.

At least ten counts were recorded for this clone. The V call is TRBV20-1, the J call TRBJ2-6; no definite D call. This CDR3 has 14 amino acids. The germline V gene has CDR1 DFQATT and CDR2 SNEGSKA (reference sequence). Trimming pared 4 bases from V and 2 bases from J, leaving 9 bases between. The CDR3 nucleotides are TGCAGTGCTAACCCTTGGGCTGGGGCCAACGTCCTGACTTTC. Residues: CSANPWAGANVLTF.